What follows are 27 T cell receptor beta chains derived from one specimen sequenced in a study of blood T cell repertoires in COVID-19. Only in-frame clones appear in the TCRdb table, and some are missing; sequencing was by immunoSEQ multiplex PCR. The data hold a few hundred thousand clones, with about nine tenths observed a single time. The sequenced material came from peripheral blood. The receptors come from a young man who had recovered from COVID-19.

The gene calls are TRBV19 and TRBJ2-3; D may be TRBD1 (6 bases). V lost 5 bases and J 8 bases, leaving 23 bases between the germline ends. Germline assignment: CDR1 LNHDA and CDR2 SQIVND (reference sequence). The CDR3 contains 16 residues. CDR3 coding DNA: TGTGCCAGTAGTTTACTCCGGGACGGGACACGGGGTACGCAGTATTTT. Its protein product is CASSLLRDGTRGTQYF.

V is TRBV4-3 and J is TRBJ1-5; 7 bases align to TRBD1. The V and J ends lost 4 bases and 0 bases, in that order; junction bases with no gene match: 3. This CDR3 has 15 amino acids. Germline V lookup: CDR1 LGHNA, CDR2 YSLEER. DNA for the CDR3: TGCGCCAGCAGCCTCGGGACAGATAGCAATCAGCCCCAGCATTTT. Translated, it gives CASSLGTDSNQPQHF.

This chain connects TRBV7-9 to TRBJ1-2; D possibly corresponds to TRBD1 (6 bases). The V and J ends lost 5 bases and 2 bases respectively, with 24 bases between them. Germline loops: CDR1 SEHNR, CDR2 FQNEAQ (reference sequence). The CDR3 sequence is 18 residues long. The CDR3 region has the DNA TGTGCCAGCAGCCCACCCCTTCCCCGACAGGACGGAAACTATGGCTACACCTTC. Translated: CASSPPLPRQDGNYGYTF.

The chain has TRBV3-1 (or the pseudogene TRBV3-2) and TRBJ1-4; D ambiguous. The CDR3 contains 16 residues. Germline V gene lookup returns CDR1 LGHDT and CDR2 YNNKEL (reference sequence). Trimming took 0 bases from V and 4 from J, leaving 12 bases between them. The CDR3 DNA sequence: TGTGCCAGCAGCCAAGATCGGGAACGGCGTAATGAAAAACTGTTTTTT. This gives the protein CASSQDRERRNEKLFF.

The chain joins TRBV10-3 to TRBJ2-7; D remains unclear. The germline gives CDR1 ENHRY, CDR2 SYGVKD. Between the trimmed V and J ends, which lost 0 bases and 6 bases, there was a span of 12 bases. The CDR3 consists of 14 residues. CDR3 DNA sequence: TGTGCCATCAGTGAGTCGATTCGAACGGGCGAGCAGTACTTC. Protein sequence: CAISESIRTGEQYF.

Remarks on this clone: This CDR3 is also generated by other DNA sequences in the sample. CDR3 bases: TGTGCCAGCAGTTTCGGGTACACTGAAGCTTTCTTT. Protein sequence: CASSFGYTEAFF. The chain is built from TRBV12-3 or TRBV12-4 and TRBJ1-1; D unclear. The CDR3 runs to 12 residues. V lost 3 bases and J 3 bases, leaving 5 bases between the germline ends.

The V gene is TRBV19, the J gene TRBJ2-7, with TRBD1 matching over 7 bases. V lost 4 bases to trimming and J lost 3 bases; unmatched junction nucleotides: 3. In germline, CDR1 is LNHDA, CDR2 SQIVND (reference sequence). This CDR3 spans 13 amino acids. As DNA, the CDR3 is TGTGCCAGTAGTACGACAGGGAACTACGAGCAGTACTTC. Translation gives CASSTTGNYEQYF.

Worth noting for this clone: This sequence may be a read error, since a much larger clone differs from it by one base. The chain joins TRBV9 to TRBJ2-3, with D unclear. V was cut by 2 bases and J by 5 bases, with 3 bases left in between. The CDR3 is 11 amino acids. From germline, CDR1 is SGDLS and CDR2 YYNGEE. CDR3 amino acids: CASSVGDTQYF. As DNA, the CDR3 is TGTGCCAGCAGCGTCGGAGATACGCAGTATTTT. The variable domain in full, with the rest retrieved from reference TRBV9 and TRBJ2-3, is DSGVTQTPKHLITATGQRVTLRCSPRSGDLSVYWYQQSLDQGLQFLIQYYNGEERAKGNILERFSAQQFPDLHSELNLSSLELGDSALYFCASSVGDTQYFGPGTRLTVL.

The chain is built from TRBV7-9 and TRBJ2-7, with 9 bases that match TRBD1. The V gene's germline CDR1 is SEHNR and CDR2 FQNEAQ (reference sequence). This CDR3 has 15 residues. J was trimmed by 3 bases and V by 5 bases; bases with no gene match: 8. The CDR3 loop is CASSVTGTGNYEQYF. The DNA of the CDR3 is TGTGCCAGCAGCGTAACCGGGACAGGGAACTACGAGCAGTACTTC.

The gene calls are TRBV18 and TRBJ2-5; 12 positions match TRBD2. Germline CDR1 reads KGHSH; CDR2 reads LQKENI. V lost 3 bases and J lost 2; bases outside the gene matches: 4. The CDR3 is 16 residues long. The CDR3 region is CASSPRLAGAQETQYF. The CDR3 DNA is TGTGCCAGCTCACCCCGACTAGCGGGGGCACAAGAGACCCAGTACTTC.

The chain uses TRBV10-1 and TRBJ2-2; TRBD2 agrees at 10 bases. This CDR3 has 16 amino acids. CDR1 and CDR2 from the germline V gene are WNHNN and SYGVQD (reference sequence). The ends lost 0 bases at V and 7 bases at J; junction bases unmatched: 5. CDR3: CASSESRLAGNGELFF. The CDR3 region has the DNA TGCGCCAGCAGTGAGTCGAGACTAGCGGGCAACGGGGAGCTGTTTTTT.

The chain is built from TRBV6-5 and TRBJ1-1; TRBD1 agrees at 8 bases. Trimming took 2 bases from V and 2 from J; bases not matched to a gene: 4. Germline loops: CDR1 MNHEY, CDR2 SVGAGI. The CDR3 contains 15 residues. The CDR3 DNA sequence: TGTGCCAGCAGTTACCCGGGGACAGGCAACACTGAAGCTTTCTTT. Translating it yields CASSYPGTGNTEAFF.

This clone was counted a few times. The J gene is TRBJ1-5, the V gene TRBV4-3; D perhaps matches TRBD1 (5 bases). Germline CDR1 and CDR2: LGHNA and YSLEER. V was cut by 0 bases and J by 9 bases, with 15 bases left in between. This CDR3 region has 15 residues. Here the CDR3 DNA reads TGCGCCAGCAGCCAAGATCCCCTTATCGACAGGCCCCAGCATTTT. Its translation: CASSQDPLIDRPQHF.

The chain carries TRBV19 and TRBJ1-5; a weak D match, TRBD1 (6 bases). V lost 4 bases and J 4 bases, leaving 20 bases between the germline ends. CDR1 and CDR2 (germline): LNHDA, SQIVND (reference sequence). The CDR3 sequence is 17 residues long. The CDR3 protein is CASSTTGTQATNQPQHF. The CDR3, as DNA: TGTGCCAGTAGTACAACAGGGACACAAGCAACAAATCAGCCCCAGCATTTT.

V and J are TRBV7-2 and TRBJ1-1; the D is unclear. V was trimmed by 2 bases and J by 6 bases, leaving 10 bases between them. The germline V gene has CDR1 SGHTA and CDR2 FQGNSA. The CDR3 consists of 13 residues. CDR3 sequence reads: CASSLIPRAEAFF. For the CDR3, the DNA is TGTGCCAGCAGCTTAATTCCGAGGGCTGAAGCTTTCTTT.

The genes are TRBV19 and TRBJ1-1; TRBD1 aligns across 7 bases. Germline V gene data show CDR1 as LNHDA and CDR2 as SQIVND (reference sequence). The CDR3 is 14 residues long. V was clipped by 8 bases and J by 5 bases; unmatched bases: 11. Here the CDR3 reads CASCPGAGGTEAFF. The DNA of the CDR3 is TGTGCCAGTTGCCCTGGAGCAGGGGGGACTGAAGCTTTCTTT.

The CDR3 coding sequence is TGTGCCAGCAGCAAGGAAGCGGCTAGGAGCACCGGGGAGCTGTTTTTT. Translating it yields CASSKEAARSTGELFF. The V gene is TRBV11-2, the J gene TRBJ2-2; possibly TRBD2 for D (5 bases). Germline CDR1 and CDR2: SGHAT and FQNNGV. This CDR3 has 16 residues. Trimming removed 5 bases from V and 4 bases from J, with 17 bases in between.

The rearrangement uses TRBV11-3 and TRBJ2-2; D is unclear. Germline CDR1 is SGHNT and CDR2 is YENEEA. The CDR3 has 13 amino acids. Trimming stripped 5 bases from V and 3 bases from J, with 7 bases between. CDR3 bases: TGTGCCAGCAGCCCCGCGGACACCGGGGAGCTGTTTTTT. As protein: CASSPADTGELFF.

The chain uses TRBV5-4 and TRBJ1-3; D gene unclear. V lost 0 bases and J 0 bases, leaving 7 bases between the germline ends. This CDR3 is built from 15 residues. The germline CDR1 and CDR2 sequences are SGHNT and YYREEE (reference sequence). Here the CDR3 DNA reads TGTGCCAGCAGCTTGGACCCGCGCTCTGGAAACACCATATATTTT. Protein sequence: CASSLDPRSGNTIYF.

The chain combines TRBV19 with TRBJ1-2; 7 bases are shared with TRBD1. Per the germline V gene, CDR1 is LNHDA and CDR2 is SQIVND (reference sequence). The CDR3 length is 15 residues. Trimming at V came to 4 bases and at J to 7 bases, leaving 12 bases not matched to a gene. The CDR3 DNA reads as TGTGCCAGTAGTACCCCTTTTAAGGGGGCGGGTGGCTACACCTTC. Amino acid sequence: CASSTPFKGAGGYTF. Drawing the rest from reference TRBV19 and TRBJ1-2, the complete variable domain is DGGITQSPKYLFRKEGQNVTLSCEQNLNHDAMYWYRQDPGQGLRLIYYSQIVNDFQKGDIAEGYSVSREKKESFPLTVTSAQKNPTAFYLCASSTPFKGAGGYTFGSGTRLTVV.

This clone has only a few counts. This chain links TRBV5-1 with TRBJ1-5; D is possibly TRBD1 (5 bases). This CDR3 has 16 amino acids. Germline V lookup: CDR1 SGHRS, CDR2 YFSETQ. Trimming cost V 0 bases and J 3 bases, with 13 bases left between them. The CDR3 region is CASSLASDSFNQPQHF. As DNA, the CDR3 is TGCGCCAGCAGCTTGGCCTCCGACAGCTTCAATCAGCCCCAGCATTTT.

V usage is TRBV27 and J usage is TRBJ1-3; maybe TRBD1 (5 bases). The CDR3 contains 15 residues. CDR1 and CDR2 from the germline V gene are MNHEY and SMNVEV (reference sequence). V lost 5 bases and J lost 3, with 14 bases in between. CDR3 bases: TGTGCCAGCAGTCAGCAGGGTGGTGGTGGAAACACCATATATTTT. Translation: CASSQQGGGGNTIYF.

The chain combines TRBV27 with TRBJ1-2; D unresolved. CDR3 length equals 14 residues. The V end was cut by 0 bases, the J end by 7 bases, with 12 bases between. The germline V gene encodes CDR1 MNHEY and CDR2 SMNVEV (reference sequence). The CDR3: CASSLSRRNSGYTF. In nucleotides, the CDR3 is TGTGCCAGCAGTTTATCGAGAAGAAATTCTGGCTACACCTTC.

V usage is TRBV9 and J usage is TRBJ1-6; no definite D call. V was pared by 3 bases and J by 10 bases, with 14 bases between. CDR1 and CDR2 (germline): SGDLS, YYNGEE. This CDR3 region has 14 residues. The DNA for the CDR3 is TGTGCCAGCAGCGGAGATTTCGGGAACTCACCCCTCCACTTT. It yields the protein CASSGDFGNSPLHF.

CDR3 region: CASSSQPGQVTKLAKNIQYF. CDR3 bases: TGTGCCAGCAGCTCTCAACCGGGACAGGTCACTAAACTAGCCAAAAACATTCAGTACTTC. The V and J genes are TRBV7-7 and TRBJ2-4; 8 bases map to TRBD1. Germline trimming cut 4 bases from V and 0 bases from J; bases unmatched to any gene: 17. The CDR3 has 20 amino acids. Germline values: CDR1 SSHAT, CDR2 FNYEAQ (reference sequence).

The chain is built from TRBV7-7 and TRBJ2-2; 8 nucleotides agree with TRBD1. Germline CDR1 reads SSHAT; CDR2 reads FNYEAQ (reference sequence). The CDR3 runs 15 residues. V trimming: 4 bases; J trimming: 3 bases; junction bases outside the gene matches: 4. CDR3 amino acids: CASSSGTGDTGELFF. CDR3 nucleotides: TGTGCCAGCAGCTCCGGGACAGGCGACACCGGGGAGCTGTTTTTT.

This clone was observed once. The CDR3 here is CASSHLWAQYNEQFF. As DNA, the CDR3 is TGTGCCAGCAGCCATCTATGGGCACAGTACAATGAGCAGTTCTTC. The chain joins TRBV4-2 to TRBJ2-1; D gene uncertain. Germline lookup yields CDR1 LGHNA and CDR2 YNFKEQ. This CDR3 spans 15 amino acids. Trimming stripped 3 bases from V and 4 bases from J, with 13 bases between.